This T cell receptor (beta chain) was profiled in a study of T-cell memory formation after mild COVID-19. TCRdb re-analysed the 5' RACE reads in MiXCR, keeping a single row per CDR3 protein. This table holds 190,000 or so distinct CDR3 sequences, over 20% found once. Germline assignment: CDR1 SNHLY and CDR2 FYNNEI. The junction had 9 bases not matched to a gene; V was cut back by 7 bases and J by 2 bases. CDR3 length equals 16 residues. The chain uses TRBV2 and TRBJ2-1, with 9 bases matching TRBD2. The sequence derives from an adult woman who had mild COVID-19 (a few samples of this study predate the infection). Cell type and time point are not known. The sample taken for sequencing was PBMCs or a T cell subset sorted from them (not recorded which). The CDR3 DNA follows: TGTGCCAGCAAAATATCCGGGACTAGCCCCTACAATGAGCAGTTCTTC. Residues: CASKISGTSPYNEQFF.